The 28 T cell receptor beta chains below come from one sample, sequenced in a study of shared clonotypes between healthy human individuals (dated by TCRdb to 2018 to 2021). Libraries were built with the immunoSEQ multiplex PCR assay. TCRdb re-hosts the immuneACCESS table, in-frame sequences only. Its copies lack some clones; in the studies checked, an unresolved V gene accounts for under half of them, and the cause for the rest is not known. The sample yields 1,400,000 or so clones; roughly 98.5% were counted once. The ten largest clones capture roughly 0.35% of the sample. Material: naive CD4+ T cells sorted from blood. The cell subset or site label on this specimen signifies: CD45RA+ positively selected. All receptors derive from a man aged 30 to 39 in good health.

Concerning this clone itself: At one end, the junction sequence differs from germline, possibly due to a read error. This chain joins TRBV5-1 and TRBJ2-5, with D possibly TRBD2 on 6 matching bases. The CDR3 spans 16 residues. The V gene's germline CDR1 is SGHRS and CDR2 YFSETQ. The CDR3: CANSLEGSVQSETQYF. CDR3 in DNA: TGCGCCAACAGCTTGGAGGGAAGCGTTCAATCAGAGACCCAGTACTTC.

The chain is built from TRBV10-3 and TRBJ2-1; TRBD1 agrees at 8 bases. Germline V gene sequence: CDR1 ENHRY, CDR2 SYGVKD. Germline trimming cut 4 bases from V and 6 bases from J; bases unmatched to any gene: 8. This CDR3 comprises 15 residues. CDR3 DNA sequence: TGTGCCATCAGTGCCGGACAGGGAATTTCCAATGAGCAGTTCTTC. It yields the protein CAISAGQGISNEQFF.

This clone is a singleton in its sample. CDR3: CASSSRQGMGLFF. In DNA, the CDR3 is TGTGCCAGCAGTTCTCGACAGGGGATGGGACTGTTTTTT. The genes are TRBV27 and TRBJ1-4, with TRBD1 matching over 8 bases. Germline V gene sequence: CDR1 MNHEY, CDR2 SMNVEV (reference sequence). Trimming took 4 bases from V and 13 from J; bases not matched to a gene: 8. The CDR3 consists of 13 residues.

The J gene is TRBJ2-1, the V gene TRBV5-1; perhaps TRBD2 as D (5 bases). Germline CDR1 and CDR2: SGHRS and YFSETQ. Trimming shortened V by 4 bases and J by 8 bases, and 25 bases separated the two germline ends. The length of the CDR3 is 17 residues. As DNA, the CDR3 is TGCGCCAGCAGCCGAGGACGAGGGCTAGGGCATCGAGATGAGCAGTTCTTC. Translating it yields CASSRGRGLGHRDEQFF.

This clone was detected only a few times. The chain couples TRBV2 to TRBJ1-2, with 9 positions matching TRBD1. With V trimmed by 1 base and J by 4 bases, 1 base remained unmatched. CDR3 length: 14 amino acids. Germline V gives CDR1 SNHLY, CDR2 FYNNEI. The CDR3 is CASSEETGGYGYTF. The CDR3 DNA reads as TGTGCCAGCAGTGAAGAGACAGGGGGCTATGGCTACACCTTC. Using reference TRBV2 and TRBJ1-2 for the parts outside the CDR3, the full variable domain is EPEVTQTPSHQVTQMGQEVILRCVPISNHLYFYWYRQILGQKVEFLVSFYNNEISEKSEIFDDQFSVERPDGSNFTLKIRSTKLEDSAMYFCASSEETGGYGYTFGSGTRLTVV.

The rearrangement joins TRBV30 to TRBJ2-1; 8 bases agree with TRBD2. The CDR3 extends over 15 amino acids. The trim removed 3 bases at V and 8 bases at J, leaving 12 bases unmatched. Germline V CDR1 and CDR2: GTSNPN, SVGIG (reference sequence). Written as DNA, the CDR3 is TGTGCCTGGAGCGAATGGGGCGGGAGGAGCGATGAGCAGTTCTTC. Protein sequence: CAWSEWGGRSDEQFF.

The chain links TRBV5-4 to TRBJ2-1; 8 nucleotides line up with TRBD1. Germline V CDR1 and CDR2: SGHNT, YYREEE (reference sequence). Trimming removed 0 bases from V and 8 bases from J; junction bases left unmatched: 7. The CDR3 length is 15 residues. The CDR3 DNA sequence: TGTGCCAGCAGCTTGGTCCAGCAGGGGGCCTATGAGCAGTTCTTC. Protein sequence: CASSLVQQGAYEQFF.

The CDR3 DNA follows: TGCGCCAGCAGCTTGGTAATAGGGAATGAGCAGTTCTTC. This sequence encodes CASSLVIGNEQFF. The V gene is TRBV5-1, the J gene TRBJ2-1, with no clear D. This CDR3 region has 13 residues. V lost 0 bases, J lost 7 bases, and 8 bases lay in between. CDR1 SGHRS and CDR2 YFSETQ come from the germline V gene.

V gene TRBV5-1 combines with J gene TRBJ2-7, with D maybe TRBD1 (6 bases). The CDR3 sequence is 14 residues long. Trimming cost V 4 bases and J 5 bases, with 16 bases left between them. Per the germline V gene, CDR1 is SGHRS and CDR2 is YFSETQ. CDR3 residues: CASSIPTGSHEQYF. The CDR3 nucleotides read TGCGCCAGCAGCATTCCTACAGGGTCCCACGAGCAGTACTTC.

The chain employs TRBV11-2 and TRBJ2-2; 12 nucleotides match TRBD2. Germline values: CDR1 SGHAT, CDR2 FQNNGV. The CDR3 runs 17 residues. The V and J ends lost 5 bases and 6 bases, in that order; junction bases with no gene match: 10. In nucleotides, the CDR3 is TGTGCCAGCAGCGGATCGATGCTAGCGGGAGGGGCCGGGGAGCTGTTTTTT. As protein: CASSGSMLAGGAGELFF. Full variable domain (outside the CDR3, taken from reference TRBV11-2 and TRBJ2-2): EAGVAQSPRYKIIEKRQSVAFWCNPISGHATLYWYQQILGQGPKLLIQFQNNGVVDDSQLPKDRFSAERLKGVDSTLKIQPAKLEDSAVYLCASSGSMLAGGAGELFFGEGSRLTVL.

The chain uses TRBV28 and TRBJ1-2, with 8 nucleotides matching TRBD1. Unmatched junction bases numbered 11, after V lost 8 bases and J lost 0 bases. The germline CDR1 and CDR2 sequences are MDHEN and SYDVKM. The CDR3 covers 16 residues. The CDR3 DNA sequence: TGTGCCAGCTGGTCCGACAGGGGACCAGCTAACTATGGCTACACCTTC. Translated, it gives CASWSDRGPANYGYTF.

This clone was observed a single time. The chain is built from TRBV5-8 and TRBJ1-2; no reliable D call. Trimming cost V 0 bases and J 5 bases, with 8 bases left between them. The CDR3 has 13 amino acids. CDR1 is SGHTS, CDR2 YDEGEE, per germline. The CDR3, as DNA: TGTGCCAGCAGCTTGGTTCAGCTATATGGCTACACCTTC. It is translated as CASSLVQLYGYTF.

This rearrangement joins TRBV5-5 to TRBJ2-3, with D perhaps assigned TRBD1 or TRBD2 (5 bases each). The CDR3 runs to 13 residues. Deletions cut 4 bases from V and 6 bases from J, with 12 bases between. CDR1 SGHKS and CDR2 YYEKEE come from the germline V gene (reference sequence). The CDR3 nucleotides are TGTGCCAGCAGCCTCCGGGACGTGGATACGCAGTATTTT. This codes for CASSLRDVDTQYF.

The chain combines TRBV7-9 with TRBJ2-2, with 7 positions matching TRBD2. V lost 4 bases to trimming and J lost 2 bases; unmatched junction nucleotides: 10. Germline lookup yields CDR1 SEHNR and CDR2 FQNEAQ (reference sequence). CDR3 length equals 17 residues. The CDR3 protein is CASSYRRLADNTGELFF. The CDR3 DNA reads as TGTGCCAGCAGCTACCGGAGGCTAGCGGATAACACCGGGGAGCTGTTTTTT.

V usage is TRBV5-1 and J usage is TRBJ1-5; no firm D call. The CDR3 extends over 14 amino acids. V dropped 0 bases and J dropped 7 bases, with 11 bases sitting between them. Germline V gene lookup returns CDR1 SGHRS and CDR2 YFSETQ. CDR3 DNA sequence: TGCGCCAGCAGCTTGGCTGGGTTTGAACAGCCCCAGCATTTT. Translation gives CASSLAGFEQPQHF. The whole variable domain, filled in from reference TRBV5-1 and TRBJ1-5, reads KAGVTQTPRYLIKTRGQQVTLSCSPISGHRSVSWYQQTPGQGLQFLFEYFSETQRNKGNFPGRFSGRQFSNSRSEMNVSTLELGDSALYLCASSLAGFEQPQHFGDGTRLSIL.

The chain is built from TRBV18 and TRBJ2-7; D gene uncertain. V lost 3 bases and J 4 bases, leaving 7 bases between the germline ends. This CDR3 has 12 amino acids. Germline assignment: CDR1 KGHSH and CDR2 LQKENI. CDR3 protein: CASSPNGYEQYF. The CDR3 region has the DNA TGTGCCAGCTCACCGAACGGGTACGAGCAGTACTTC.

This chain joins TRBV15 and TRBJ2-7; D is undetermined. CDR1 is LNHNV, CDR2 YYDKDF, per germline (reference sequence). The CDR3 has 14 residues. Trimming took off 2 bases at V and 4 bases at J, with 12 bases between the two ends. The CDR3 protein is CATSRPRGVYEQYF. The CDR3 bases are TGTGCCACCAGCAGACCCCGTGGGGTTTACGAGCAGTACTTC.

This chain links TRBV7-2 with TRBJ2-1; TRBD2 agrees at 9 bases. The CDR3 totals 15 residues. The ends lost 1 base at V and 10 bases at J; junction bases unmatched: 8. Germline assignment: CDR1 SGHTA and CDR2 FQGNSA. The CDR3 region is CASSLELAGTGEQFF. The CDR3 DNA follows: TGTGCCAGCAGCTTAGAACTAGCGGGTACGGGGGAGCAGTTCTTC.

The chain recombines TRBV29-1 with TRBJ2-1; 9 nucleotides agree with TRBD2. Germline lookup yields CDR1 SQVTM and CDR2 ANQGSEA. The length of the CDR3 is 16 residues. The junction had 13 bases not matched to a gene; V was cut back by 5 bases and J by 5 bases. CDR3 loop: CSVSRFTSGRDNEQFF. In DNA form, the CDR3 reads TGCAGCGTTTCTCGTTTTACTAGCGGGCGAGACAATGAGCAGTTCTTC.

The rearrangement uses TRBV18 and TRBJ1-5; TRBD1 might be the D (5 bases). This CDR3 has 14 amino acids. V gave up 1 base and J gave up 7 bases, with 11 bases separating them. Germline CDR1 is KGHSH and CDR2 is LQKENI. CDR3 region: CASSPQMQGQPQHF. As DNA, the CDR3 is TGTGCCAGCTCACCACAAATGCAGGGCCAGCCCCAGCATTTT.

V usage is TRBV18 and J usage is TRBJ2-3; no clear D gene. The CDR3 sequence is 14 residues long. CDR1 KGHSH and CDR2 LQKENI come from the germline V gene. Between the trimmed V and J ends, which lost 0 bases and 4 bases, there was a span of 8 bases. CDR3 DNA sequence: TGTGCCAGCTCACCACCGATTAGGGCAGATACGCAGTATTTT. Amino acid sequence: CASSPPIRADTQYF.

Here the CDR3 reads CASGFGPDTQYF. CDR3 in DNA: TGTGCTAGTGGTTTTGGTCCAGATACGCAGTATTTT. This sequence joins TRBV12-5 and TRBJ2-3; D is uncertain. The V end was cut by 3 bases, the J end by 4 bases, with 5 bases between. This CDR3 is 12 amino acids long. Germline loops: CDR1 LGHNT, CDR2 FRNRAP.

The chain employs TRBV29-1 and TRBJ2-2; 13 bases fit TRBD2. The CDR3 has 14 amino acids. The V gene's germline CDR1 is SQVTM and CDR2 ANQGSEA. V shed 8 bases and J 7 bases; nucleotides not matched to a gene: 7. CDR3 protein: CSFKGLAGVGELFF. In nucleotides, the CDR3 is TGCAGCTTCAAAGGACTAGCGGGAGTCGGGGAGCTGTTTTTT.

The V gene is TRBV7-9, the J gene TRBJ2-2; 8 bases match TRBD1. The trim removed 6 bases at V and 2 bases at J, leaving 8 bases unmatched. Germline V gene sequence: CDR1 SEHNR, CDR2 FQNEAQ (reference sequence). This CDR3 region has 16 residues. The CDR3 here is CASRYYRGANTGELFF. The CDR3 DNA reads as TGTGCCAGCAGATATTACAGGGGGGCCAACACCGGGGAGCTGTTTTTT.

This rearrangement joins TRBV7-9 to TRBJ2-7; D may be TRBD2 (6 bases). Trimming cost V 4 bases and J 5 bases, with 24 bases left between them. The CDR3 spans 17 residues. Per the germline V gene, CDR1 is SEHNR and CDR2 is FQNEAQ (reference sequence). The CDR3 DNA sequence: TGTGCCAGCAGCTCCCTATTCAAGCGGGTGAAGGATGACGAGCAGTACTTC. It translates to CASSSLFKRVKDDEQYF. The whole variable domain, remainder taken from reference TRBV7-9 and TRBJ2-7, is DTGVSQNPRHKITKRGQNVTFRCDPISEHNRLYWYRQTLGQGPEFLTYFQNEAQLEKSRLLSDRFSAERPKGSFSTLEIQRTEQGDSAMYLCASSSLFKRVKDDEQYFGPGTRLTVT.

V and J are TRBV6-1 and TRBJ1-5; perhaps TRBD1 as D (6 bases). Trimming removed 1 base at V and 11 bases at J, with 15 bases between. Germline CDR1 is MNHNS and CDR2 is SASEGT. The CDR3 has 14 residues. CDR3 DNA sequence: TGTGCCAGCAGTGAAGTCGGAGGGGGTTTGGCCCAGCATTTT. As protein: CASSEVGGGLAQHF.

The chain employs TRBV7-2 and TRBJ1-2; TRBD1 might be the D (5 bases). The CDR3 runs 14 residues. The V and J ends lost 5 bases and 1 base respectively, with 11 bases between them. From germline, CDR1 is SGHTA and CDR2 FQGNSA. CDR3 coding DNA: TGTGCCAGCAGCATGGACACCCTTAACTATGGCTACACCTTC. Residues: CASSMDTLNYGYTF.

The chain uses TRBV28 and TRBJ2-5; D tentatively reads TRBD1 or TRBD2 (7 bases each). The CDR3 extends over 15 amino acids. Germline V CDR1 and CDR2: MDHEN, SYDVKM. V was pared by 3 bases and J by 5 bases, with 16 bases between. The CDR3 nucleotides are TGTGCCAGCAGTTTTCAGGGGGGGGCATGGGAGACCCAGTACTTC. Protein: CASSFQGGAWETQYF.